This is a list of T cell receptor beta chains from one sample in a study of identifying expanded T cells in peripheral blood. Method: immunoSEQ multiplex PCR; TCRdb's copy keeps in-frame clones and lacks some. The table shows under 150,000 clones, with around nine tenths occurring only once. Sequences were obtained from blood. The receptors stem from a person aged 18 to 75 in good health. CDR3s include the opening cysteine and the closing phenylalanine or tryptophan. The D gene is left open where the match is weak. Clone size appears in some rows only: once, few, many, or a class for an expanded clone.

clone_size	v_call	j_call	d_call	cdr3_aa	cdr3_nt
-	TRBV7-2	TRBJ2-1	TRBD2	CASSFSGREGNEQFF	TGTGCCAGCAGCTTTAGCGGGAGAGAAGGTAATGAGCAGTTCTTC
-	TRBV14	TRBJ1-5	-	CASSQELDEPQHF	TGTGCCAGCAGCCAAGAGCTGGATGAGCCCCAGCATTTT
-	TRBV9	TRBJ1-2	-	CASSVTGRITYGYTF	TGTGCCAGCAGCGTAACTGGCCGGATAACCTATGGCTACACCTTC
-	TRBV12-2	TRBJ2-2	-	CASRTRLQNNTGELFF	TGTGCAAGTCGCACCCGACTCCAAAACAACACCGGGGAGCTGTTTTTT
-	TRBV7-9	TRBJ1-1	-	CASSLGGAANTEAFF	TGTGCCAGCAGCTTAGGAGGGGCGGCGAACACTGAAGCTTTCTTT
-	TRBV18	TRBJ1-1	-	CASSPRRSTEAFF	TGTGCCAGCTCCCCCAGGCGGAGCACTGAAGCTTTCTTT
-	TRBV7-9	TRBJ2-7	-	CASSLVGGGSSYEQYF	TGTGCCAGCAGCTTAGTCGGCGGAGGAAGCTCCTACGAGCAGTACTTC
few	TRBV11-2	TRBJ2-7	-	CASSSGYEQYF	TGTGCCAGCAGCTCCGGCTACGAGCAGTACTTC
-	TRBV7-2	TRBJ1-4	-	CASSLWAGSEKLFF	TGTGCCAGCAGCTTATGGGCAGGGAGTGAAAAACTGTTTTTT
-	TRBV27	TRBJ1-4	TRBD1	CASTTLRAGGDEKLFF	TGTGCCAGCACTACCCTAAGAGCAGGGGGCGACGAAAAACTGTTTTTT
-	TRBV5-1	TRBJ1-3	-	CASSPAPREFSGNTIYF	TGCGCCAGCAGCCCCGCGCCGAGAGAATTTTCTGGAAACACCATATATTTT
-	TRBV30	TRBJ1-3	-	CAWKSTKGFSGNTIYF	TGTGCCTGGAAATCCACTAAGGGGTTCTCTGGAAACACCATATATTTT
once	TRBV7-6	TRBJ2-1	-	CASSAAWGYEQFF	TGTGCCAGCAGCGCCGCCTGGGGCTATGAGCAGTTCTTC
-	TRBV7-9	TRBJ2-2	-	CASSLNIGAGELFF	TGTGCCAGCAGCTTAAACATCGGGGCCGGGGAGCTGTTTTTT
-	TRBV4-1	TRBJ1-1	-	CASSQDGGPSIPNTEAFF	TGCGCCAGCAGCCAAGATGGGGGTCCTAGTATTCCGAACACTGAAGCTTTCTTT
-	TRBV4-2	TRBJ2-6	-	CASSQLTVTHSGANVLTF	TGTGCCAGCAGCCAATTGACAGTGACTCACTCTGGGGCCAACGTCCTGACTTTC
-	TRBV5-4	TRBJ2-5	-	CASSLGTGREGETQYF	TGTGCCAGCAGCTTGGGGACAGGGAGGGAGGGAGAGACCCAGTACTTC
-	TRBV2	TRBJ2-2	-	CASIREFLTGELFF	TGTGCCAGCATAAGGGAGTTCCTAACCGGGGAGCTGTTTTTT
-	TRBV9	TRBJ1-2	-	CASSAQGGGINGYTF	TGTGCCAGCAGCGCACAGGGAGGGGGGATAAATGGCTACACCTTC
-	TRBV7-3	TRBJ2-3	-	CASSSRASTDTQYF	TGTGCCAGCAGCTCTAGGGCCTCCACAGATACGCAGTATTTT
-	TRBV6-6	TRBJ1-2	-	CASSYSSLAYGYTF	TGTGCCAGCAGTTACTCGAGCCTTGCCTATGGCTACACCTTC
-	TRBV4-2	TRBJ2-5	TRBD2	CASSQESPRAGVQETQYF	TGTGCCAGCAGCCAAGAAAGCCCACGCGCGGGGGTGCAAGAGACCCAGTACTTC
-	TRBV19	TRBJ1-2	-	CASSRQTYGYTF	TGTGCCAGTAGTCGCCAGACCTATGGCTACACCTTC
-	TRBV5-1	TRBJ1-3	TRBD1	CASSSTGGSGNTIYF	TGCGCCAGCAGCTCCACAGGGGGGTCTGGAAACACCATATATTTT
-	TRBV28	TRBJ2-6	-	CASTNPNLGRVMAF	TGTGCCAGCACAAATCCGAACTTGGGACGCGTTATGGCTTTC
-	TRBV9	TRBJ1-5	-	CASSAEANQPQHF	TGTGCCAGCAGCGCGGAGGCAAATCAGCCCCAGCATTTT
-	TRBV4-3	TRBJ1-3	-	CASSQDLTGSSGNTIYF	TGCGCCAGCAGCCAAGACCTAACAGGGAGTTCAGGAAACACCATATATTTT
-	TRBV10-3	TRBJ1-3	-	CAISSFIEGGGNSGNTIYF	TGTGCCATCAGTTCCTTCATCGAGGGCGGGGGTAACTCTGGAAACACCATATATTTT
-	TRBV7-9	TRBJ2-1	-	CASSSPRFSAVDEQFF	TGTGCCAGCAGCTCGCCCCGCTTTAGCGCCGTGGATGAGCAGTTCTTC